Described below is a single T cell receptor (beta chain) sequence and its context. The antigen is not known. The sample belongs to a study of T cells in localized non-small cell lung cancer. Study conclusions and caveats: A median of approximately 50 of the top 100 tumor clones appeared in adjacent lung, which was paired and uninvolved. Greater blood T cell density accompanied longer overall survival.

The germline V gene has CDR1 LNHDA and CDR2 SQIVND (reference sequence). The CDR3 length is 16 residues. Trimming took off 2 bases at V and 0 bases at J, with 11 bases between the two ends. This table comes from immunoSEQ multiplex PCR, and its TCRdb copy is limited to in-frame clones, with some not included. The sample records roughly 35,000 clones, about 90% being singletons. V and J are TRBV19 and TRBJ1-5; unclear D gene. The sequence was obtained from a female donor over 55 with stage I lung adenocarcinoma. This specimen consisted of peripheral blood, obtained before any cancer treatment. CDR3 DNA sequence: TGTGCCAGTAGTATAATCTTCTCCACTAGCAATCAGCCCCAGCATTTT. This translates into CASSIIFSTSNQPQHF.